The 14 T cell receptor beta chains presented below share a single source sample, sequenced in a study of T cell responses to AZD1222 COVID-19 vaccine. Sequencing was performed with immunoSEQ multiplex PCR; in TCRdb, only in-frame clones are kept and a portion is missing. The sample holds over 65,000 clones, around 73% seen once. The source material was peripheral blood, sampled on day 0 of AZD1222 vaccination. All receptors come from an adult in good health.

V and J are TRBV15 and TRBJ1-4; D perhaps matches TRBD1 (6 bases). This CDR3 region has 18 residues. V was pared by 1 base and J by 0 bases, with 15 bases between. Germline V CDR1 and CDR2: LNHNV, YYDKDF (reference sequence). CDR3 amino acids: CATSRVWGARATNEKLFF. CDR3 DNA sequence: TGTGCCACCAGCAGAGTTTGGGGGGCTCGCGCAACTAATGAAAAACTGTTTTTT.

The V gene is TRBV3-1 (or the pseudogene TRBV3-2), the J gene TRBJ1-3, with D possibly matching TRBD1 (6 bases). The CDR3 extends over 17 amino acids. Germline CDR1 is LGHDT and CDR2 is YNNKEL (reference sequence). V shed 5 bases and J shed 0 bases, with 17 bases lying between them. The CDR3 sequence is CASSYEPGGSSGNTIYF. CDR3 nucleotide sequence: TGTGCCAGCAGCTATGAGCCGGGGGGCAGCTCTGGAAACACCATATATTTT.

The chain is built from TRBV27 and TRBJ1-3, with no clear D. Germline values: CDR1 MNHEY, CDR2 SMNVEV (reference sequence). CDR3 length: 13 residues. The germline V and J ends were trimmed by 2 bases and 1 base, with 3 bases remaining between them. CDR3 sequence: CASSLRSGNTIYF. The CDR3 nucleotides are TGTGCCAGCAGTTTAAGGTCTGGAAACACCATATATTTT.

The chain links TRBV3-1 (or the pseudogene TRBV3-2) to TRBJ1-2; TRBD1 aligns across 8 bases. V dropped 5 bases and J dropped 6; count of bases not matched to a gene: 5. CDR3 length: 13 residues. Germline-derived CDR1 and CDR2 are LGHDT and YNNKEL (reference sequence). The CDR3 here is CASSLQGANGYTF. CDR3 in DNA: TGTGCCAGCAGCTTGCAGGGGGCGAATGGCTACACCTTC.

The chain is built from TRBV7-2 and TRBJ1-1, with no clear D. The V end was cut by 0 bases, the J end by 8 bases, with 10 bases between. Per germline, CDR1 SGHTA and CDR2 FQGNSA. There are 13 residues in the CDR3. In DNA form, the CDR3 reads TGTGCCAGCAGCTTAGCGACCCGGTCGGAAGCTTTCTTT. Its protein is CASSLATRSEAFF. The variable domain in full, completed from reference TRBV7-2 and TRBJ1-1, reads GAGVSQSPSNKVTEKGKDVELRCDPISGHTALYWYRQSLGQGLEFLIYFQGNSAPDKSGLPSDRFSAERTGGSVSTLTIQRTQQEDSAVYLCASSLATRSEAFFGQGTRLTVV.

The CDR3 reads CASSWEIGSSYEQYF. CDR3 sequence (DNA): TGTGCCAGCAGTTGGGAGATAGGGTCCTCCTACGAGCAGTACTTC. This chain links TRBV6-5 with TRBJ2-7, with D possibly matching TRBD2 (5 bases). Trimming took off 4 bases at V and 0 bases at J, with 13 bases between the two ends. CDR3 length: 15 amino acids. CDR1 and CDR2 (germline): MNHEY, SVGAGI.

This clone was counted a single time. The V gene is TRBV24-1, the J gene TRBJ2-2, with D tentatively TRBD2 (5 bases). Germline loops: CDR1 KGHDR, CDR2 SFDVKD. Trimming pared 6 bases from V and 4 bases from J, leaving 14 bases between. The CDR3 is made up of 15 amino acids. CDR3 nucleotides: TGTGCCACCAGTACGCCGGGGTTAGGCACCGGGGAGCTGTTTTTT. Residues: CATSTPGLGTGELFF.

This clone showed up just once. V gene TRBV5-8 combines with J gene TRBJ2-5; D remains ambiguous. The V and J ends lost 4 bases and 2 bases respectively, with 9 bases between them. The CDR3 is 13 amino acids. Germline values: CDR1 SGHTS, CDR2 YDEGEE. In DNA form, the CDR3 reads TGTGCCAGCAGCGCCCCGGCGCAAGAGACCCAGTACTTC. This gives the protein CASSAPAQETQYF.

This chain joins TRBV2 and TRBJ1-1; 8 bases are shared with TRBD1. After removal of 6 bases from V and 0 bases from J, the junction contained 3 bases not matched to a gene. This CDR3 has 14 residues. CDR1 is SNHLY, CDR2 FYNNEI, per germline. In nucleotides, the CDR3 is TGTGCCAGCAGCCGACAGGGGATGAACACTGAAGCTTTCTTT. This sequence encodes CASSRQGMNTEAFF. Supplemented by reference TRBV2 and TRBJ1-1, the full variable domain reads EPEVTQTPSHQVTQMGQEVILRCVPISNHLYFYWYRQILGQKVEFLVSFYNNEISEKSEIFDDQFSVERPDGSNFTLKIRSTKLEDSAMYFCASSRQGMNTEAFFGQGTRLTVV.

The chain has TRBV28 and TRBJ1-2; 7 bases align to TRBD1. The length of the CDR3 is 14 residues. Germline loops: CDR1 MDHEN, CDR2 SYDVKM. V gave up 6 bases and J gave up 4 bases; unmatched junction bases: 8. The CDR3 DNA reads TGTGCCAGCAGGGAGACAGGGAGGGGCTATGGCTACACCTTC. Its protein is CASRETGRGYGYTF.

This rearrangement joins TRBV7-8 to TRBJ2-6, with a weak D call TRBD2 (5 bases). V shed 5 bases and J shed 4 bases, with 12 bases lying between them. The germline gives CDR1 SGHVS, CDR2 FQNEAQ. CDR3 length: 15 amino acids. The CDR3 sequence is CASSHRRTGANVLTF. Written as DNA, the CDR3 is TGTGCCAGCAGCCATAGGAGGACGGGGGCCAACGTCCTGACTTTC.

The chain recombines TRBV7-9 with TRBJ1-6; 7 bases are shared with TRBD1. There are 13 residues in the CDR3. Trimming at V came to 5 bases and at J to 7 bases, leaving 2 bases not matched to a gene. Germline CDR1 SEHNR, CDR2 FQNEAQ (reference sequence). The CDR3 here is CASSEQGNSPLHF. The CDR3, as DNA: TGTGCCAGCAGCGAACAGGGGAATTCACCCCTCCACTTT.

The chain couples TRBV28 to TRBJ1-6; TRBD1 is a possible D gene (6 bases). This CDR3 has 15 residues. The V and J ends lost 8 bases and 0 bases respectively, with 11 bases between them. Germline values: CDR1 MDHEN, CDR2 SYDVKM. The CDR3: CASGTGSSYNSPLHF. The CDR3 DNA is TGTGCCAGCGGCACAGGGAGCTCCTATAATTCACCCCTCCACTTT.

The CDR3 region has the DNA TGTGCCAGCTCACCACGATTGGACAGGGGGCACTACGAGCAGTACTTC. It codes for CASSPRLDRGHYEQYF. The chain has TRBV18 and TRBJ2-7; 11 nucleotides match TRBD1. Per the germline V gene, CDR1 is KGHSH and CDR2 is LQKENI. V dropped 1 base and J dropped 3; count of bases not matched to a gene: 5. The CDR3 has 16 residues. Combining the CDR3 with reference TRBV18 and TRBJ2-7 gives the whole variable domain NAGVMQNPRHLVRRRGQEARLRCSPMKGHSHVYWYRQLPEEGLKFMVYLQKENIIDESGMPKERFSAEFPKEGPSILRIQQVVRGDSAAYFCASSPRLDRGHYEQYFGPGTRLTVT.